The rows below give T cell receptor beta chains drawn from one sample of a study of STAT5B mutations in CD4+ large granular lymphocyte leukemia. This table comes from immunoSEQ multiplex PCR, and its TCRdb copy is limited to in-frame clones, with some not included. In the table there are 40,000 to 45,000 clones, roughly 80% of which are singletons. Sequencing input: CD4+ T cells from blood buffy coats. All receptors come from a human donor in good health. Both conserved end residues are part of each CDR3. A D gene is named only where the DNA matches it firmly. Rows may omit the clone size; those that give it use once, few, many or a size class.

clone size	CDR3 length	V gene	D gene	J gene	CDR3 protein	CDR3 DNA
.	15	TRBV5-1	.	TRBJ2-5	CASKPGLLREETQYF	TGCGCCAGCAAACCGGGACTCCTCCGTGAAGAGACCCAGTACTTC
.	14	TRBV2	.	TRBJ1-5	CASSAQESNQPQHF	TGTGCCAGCAGTGCACAGGAGAGCAATCAGCCCCAGCATTTT
.	12	TRBV10-3	.	TRBJ2-1	CAISWGDPEQFF	TGTGCCATCAGTTGGGGGGATCCTGAGCAGTTCTTC
.	15	TRBV5-8	.	TRBJ1-5	CASSRRGQGNQPQHF	TGTGCCAGCAGCAGGAGAGGGCAGGGCAATCAGCCCCAGCATTTT
.	12	TRBV30	.	TRBJ1-1	CAWSWGVSEAFF	TGTGCCTGGAGTTGGGGGGTTTCTGAAGCTTTCTTT
few	12	TRBV11-2	.	TRBJ1-2	CASSSNLYGYTF	TGTGCCAGCAGCTCAAACCTCTATGGCTACACCTTC
few	13	TRBV4-3	.	TRBJ1-5	CASSQDGSQPQHF	TGCGCCAGCAGCCAAGATGGTTCCCAACCCCAGCATTTT
.	11	TRBV11-1	.	TRBJ1-2	CASGWDYGYTF	TGTGCCAGCGGGTGGGACTATGGCTACACCTTC
.	13	TRBV11-3	.	TRBJ2-2	CASSQRNTGELFF	TGTGCCAGCAGCCAAAGGAACACCGGGGAGCTGTTTTTT
.	15	TRBV2	TRBD1	TRBJ1-3	CASSGTGQFENTIYF	TGTGCCAGCAGTGGAACGGGACAGTTCGAAAACACCATATATTTT
.	15	TRBV6-1	.	TRBJ1-4	CASTPNWGRGEKLFF	TGTGCCAGCACCCCTAATTGGGGAAGGGGCGAAAAACTGTTTTTT
.	16	TRBV30	.	TRBJ2-1	CAWSLQGLASYNEQFF	TGTGCCTGGAGTCTCCAGGGCCTCGCCTCCTACAATGAGCAGTTCTTC
.	13	TRBV6-5	.	TRBJ2-5	CASSYLKQETQYF	TGTGCCAGCAGTTACTTGAAACAAGAGACCCAGTACTTC
.	14	TRBV7-9	.	TRBJ2-7	CASSLFQDGGEQYF	TGTGCCAGCAGCTTGTTTCAGGATGGAGGGGAGCAGTACTTC
.	11	TRBV2	.	TRBJ2-3	CASSLQDTQYF	TGTGCCAGCAGTCTCCAGGATACGCAGTATTTT
.	14	TRBV9	TRBD1	TRBJ1-2	CASSRTGVTYGYTF	TGTGCCAGCAGCCGGACAGGCGTTACATATGGCTACACCTTC
once	14	TRBV18	TRBD1	TRBJ1-4	CASSPGTGAEKLFF	TGTGCCAGCTCTCCCGGGACAGGGGCTGAAAAACTGTTTTTT
.	15	TRBV11-2	TRBD1	TRBJ1-2	CASSAIQGALYGYTF	TGTGCCAGCAGCGCGATTCAGGGGGCACTCTATGGCTACACCTTC
.	14	TRBV28	.	TRBJ1-2	CASSPSTPTYGYTF	TGTGCCAGCAGCCCCTCGACCCCGACCTATGGCTACACCTTC
.	17	TRBV15	TRBD2	TRBJ2-1	CATSRDITGGFGNEQFF	TGTGCCACCAGCAGAGATATAACGGGAGGGTTCGGCAATGAGCAGTTCTTC
.	15	TRBV2	TRBD2	TRBJ2-1	CASSEGLAGLDEQFF	TGTGCCAGCAGTGAAGGGCTAGCGGGATTGGATGAGCAGTTCTTC
.	15	TRBV7-2	TRBD2	TRBJ2-7	CASSSLAGGNYEQYF	TGTGCCAGCAGCTCACTAGCGGGAGGGAACTACGAGCAGTACTTC
.	13	TRBV5-4	.	TRBJ1-1	CASSLEGWGEAFF	TGTGCCAGCAGCTTGGAGGGCTGGGGAGAAGCTTTCTTT
.	14	TRBV2	TRBD1	TRBJ1-2	CASSVEGQGHGYTF	TGTGCCAGCAGTGTGGAGGGACAGGGACATGGCTACACCTTC
.	16	TRBV5-6	TRBD1	TRBJ2-1	CASSRTGQGESNEQFF	TGTGCCAGCAGCCGGACGGGACAGGGGGAAAGCAATGAGCAGTTCTTC
.	15	TRBV6-5	.	TRBJ2-1	CASRPNPTDHNEQFF	TGTGCCAGCAGACCCAATCCCACGGATCATAATGAGCAGTTCTTC
.	16	TRBV11-2	.	TRBJ2-5	CASSPLPGTVQETQYF	TGTGCCAGCAGCCCCCTGCCGGGGACGGTCCAAGAGACCCAGTACTTC
few	15	TRBV7-2	.	TRBJ2-7	CASSLGSGTAYEQYF	TGTGCCAGCAGTTTGGGGAGCGGTACCGCCTACGAGCAGTACTTC
.	14	TRBV5-1	TRBD2	TRBJ2-5	CASSLSGGQETQYF	TGCGCCAGCAGCCTTAGCGGGGGGCAAGAGACCCAGTACTTC
.	14	TRBV5-1	.	TRBJ2-1	CASSQGGSYNEQFF	TGCGCCAGCAGCCAGGGTGGCTCCTACAATGAGCAGTTCTTC
once	16	TRBV6-1	.	TRBJ2-7	CASSDEGRQGGGEQYF	TGTGCCAGCAGTGATGAGGGTAGGCAGGGGGGAGGCGAGCAGTACTTC
.	15	TRBV28	.	TRBJ2-3	CASSSSGGSTDTQYF	TGTGCCAGCAGTAGCTCCGGGGGAAGCACAGATACGCAGTATTTT
.	13	TRBV5-1	TRBD1	TRBJ1-2	CASSQGQGQGYTF	TGCGCCAGCAGCCAAGGACAGGGGCAGGGCTACACCTTC
.	15	TRBV4-3	TRBD2	TRBJ2-3	CASSQGAGSTDTQYF	TGCGCCAGCAGCCAAGGAGCGGGGTCGACAGATACGCAGTATTTT
.	15	TRBV6-6	.	TRBJ1-5	CASSDTREPYQPQHF	TGTGCCAGCAGTGATACGCGGGAACCGTATCAGCCCCAGCATTTT
.	13	TRBV19	.	TRBJ1-5	CASSIALYQPQHF	TGTGCCAGTAGTATAGCCCTATATCAGCCCCAGCATTTT
.	17	TRBV19	TRBD2	TRBJ2-1	CASSIPLGTSGSYEQFF	TGTGCCAGTAGTATACCCCTAGGGACTAGCGGGAGCTATGAGCAGTTCTTC
.	13	TRBV28	.	TRBJ2-5	CASSLGRQETQYF	TGTGCCAGCAGTTTAGGGCGGCAAGAGACCCAGTACTTC
once	16	TRBV15	TRBD1	TRBJ2-5	CATSRGQGPPQETQYF	TGTGCCACCAGCAGAGGACAGGGGCCTCCCCAAGAGACCCAGTACTTC
few	14	TRBV5-4	TRBD2	TRBJ2-2	CASSSPGGTGELFF	TGTGCCAGCAGCTCACCCGGGGGGACCGGGGAGCTGTTTTTT
once	13	TRBV7-8	.	TRBJ1-1	CASSLVRDTEAFF	TGTGCCAGCAGCTTAGTTAGGGACACTGAAGCTTTCTTT
.	14	TRBV4-3	TRBD2	TRBJ2-3	CASSQGTSRDTQYF	TGCGCCAGCAGCCAAGGGACTAGTAGAGATACGCAGTATTTT
.	14	TRBV7-2	.	TRBJ2-7	CASSFPTEAYEQYF	TGTGCCAGCAGCTTTCCGACAGAGGCCTACGAGCAGTACTTC
.	15	TRBV30	.	TRBJ1-1	CAWTLTDRGNTEAFF	TGTGCCTGGACCCTCACGGATCGGGGGAACACTGAAGCTTTCTTT
once	16	TRBV19	TRBD2	TRBJ2-7	CASSILPSSGVYEQYF	TGTGCCAGTAGTATCCTCCCGTCTAGCGGAGTCTACGAGCAGTACTTC
.	15	TRBV6-8	.	TRBJ1-3	CASSYMGREGNTIYF	TGTGCCAGCAGTTACATGGGACGGGAGGGAAACACCATATATTTT
.	13	TRBV7-3	TRBD1	TRBJ2-1	CASSLNTGGEQFF	TGTGCCAGCAGCTTAAACACAGGGGGTGAGCAGTTCTTC
.	16	TRBV9	TRBD2	TRBJ2-2	CASSVSSGTTTGELFF	TGTGCCAGCAGCGTCTCTAGCGGGACAACCACCGGGGAGCTGTTTTTT
.	14	TRBV2	.	TRBJ1-5	CASRPTISNQPQHF	TGTGCCAGCAGACCAACTATAAGCAATCAGCCCCAGCATTTT
once	15	TRBV28	TRBD1	TRBJ1-1	CASSLTGTGGTEAFF	TGTGCCAGCAGTTTAACCGGGACAGGCGGCACTGAAGCTTTCTTT
few	14	TRBV5-4	.	TRBJ1-1	CASSPDWKNTEAFF	TGTGCCAGCAGCCCCGACTGGAAGAACACTGAAGCTTTCTTT
.	12	TRBV30	.	TRBJ1-1	CAWSQQGTEAFF	TGTGCCTGGAGTCAACAGGGCACTGAAGCTTTCTTT
few	15	TRBV7-2	TRBD1	TRBJ2-7	CASSVRDRGRPEQYF	TGTGCCAGCAGCGTTCGGGACAGGGGGCGCCCCGAGCAGTACTTC
.	12	TRBV5-1	.	TRBJ2-7	CASRLRPYEQYF	TGCGCCAGCAGGCTTCGGCCCTACGAGCAGTACTTC
.	15	TRBV7-3	TRBD1	TRBJ2-1	CASSSDRGGYNEQFF	TGTGCCAGCAGCTCCGACAGGGGAGGATACAATGAGCAGTTCTTC
.	17	TRBV14	TRBD2	TRBJ2-3	CASSRRVTSGSTDTQYF	TGTGCCAGCAGCCGCCGCGTAACTAGCGGTAGCACAGATACGCAGTATTTT
.	11	TRBV20-1	.	TRBJ1-4	CSARDREKLFF	TGCAGTGCTAGAGATCGAGAAAAACTGTTTTTT
.	14	TRBV28	.	TRBJ1-1	CASRPGEGGAEAFF	TGTGCCAGCAGACCAGGGGAGGGGGGGGCTGAAGCTTTCTTT
.	15	TRBV2	TRBD2	TRBJ2-3	CASRVLAGHTDTQYF	TGTGCCAGCAGGGTACTAGCGGGGCACACAGATACGCAGTATTTT